The 26 T cell receptor beta chains presented below share a single source sample, sequenced in a study of shared clonotypes between healthy human individuals. Method: immunoSEQ multiplex PCR; TCRdb's copy keeps in-frame clones and lacks some. The data contain about half a million clones, approximately 79% of them singletons. Sequenced: PBMCs. These receptor sequences come from a woman aged 40 to 49 in good health. Some clones in this sample may be carry-over from other donors' samples.

CDR3 sequence reads: CASSLGDRGSYEQYF. CDR3 in DNA: TGTGCCAGCAGCTTAGGGGATAGGGGCTCCTACGAGCAGTACTTC. The chain recombines TRBV7-2 with TRBJ2-5; D may be TRBD1 (5 bases). The J call may be in error: the DNA end matches TRBJ2-7 better. Per germline, CDR1 SGHTA and CDR2 FQGNSA. This CDR3 contains 15 residues.

The chain uses TRBV15 and TRBJ2-7; TRBD1 matches 8 bases. Trimming took 0 bases from V and 4 from J; bases not matched to a gene: 8. The CDR3 is 16 residues long. Germline assignment: CDR1 LNHNV and CDR2 YYDKDF (reference sequence). CDR3: CATSRDTPRQGYEQYF. The CDR3 bases are TGTGCCACCAGCAGAGATACCCCGCGACAGGGGTACGAGCAGTACTTC.

V is TRBV7-2 and J is TRBJ2-1; 7 bases map to TRBD1. CDR3 length: 13 amino acids. Germline loops: CDR1 SGHTA, CDR2 FQGNSA. V gave up 4 bases and J gave up 8 bases; unmatched junction bases: 5. CDR3 in amino acids: CASSWAGGDEQFF. The CDR3 DNA sequence: TGTGCCAGCAGCTGGGCAGGGGGTGATGAGCAGTTCTTC.

The chain carries TRBV2 and TRBJ1-5, with D maybe TRBD1 (6 bases). CDR3 length: 14 residues. The germline V gene encodes CDR1 SNHLY and CDR2 FYNNEI. Trimming pared 4 bases from V and 6 bases from J, leaving 13 bases between. DNA of the CDR3: TGTGCCAGCAGTGCAGGGGCGCTGAGTCAGCCCCAGCATTTT. Its protein is CASSAGALSQPQHF.

This rearrangement joins TRBV27 to TRBJ1-5, with D unclear. Germline V CDR1 and CDR2: MNHEY, SMNVEV (reference sequence). Trimming cost V 5 bases and J 5 bases, with 13 bases left between them. CDR3 length: 14 residues. CDR3 in DNA: TGTGCCAGCAGTCTTCCCCTCAGCGATCAGCCCCAGCATTTT. This sequence encodes CASSLPLSDQPQHF.

This clone is a singleton in its sample. The chain has TRBV9 and TRBJ2-1; 10 bases fit TRBD2. V trimming: 0 bases; J trimming: 5 bases; junction bases outside the gene matches: 2. There are 15 residues in the CDR3. Germline CDR1 SGDLS, CDR2 YYNGEE. CDR3 DNA sequence: TGTGCCAGCAGCGTAGTAGGGACTAGCGACAATGAGCAGTTCTTC. This codes for CASSVVGTSDNEQFF. Full variable domain (outside the CDR3, taken from reference TRBV9 and TRBJ2-1): DSGVTQTPKHLITATGQRVTLRCSPRSGDLSVYWYQQSLDQGLQFLIQYYNGEERAKGNILERFSAQQFPDLHSELNLSSLELGDSALYFCASSVVGTSDNEQFFGPGTRLTVL.

The V and J genes are TRBV18 and TRBJ2-2; 9 bases are shared with TRBD1. V lost 1 base, J lost 5 bases, and 5 bases stayed unmatched. Per germline, CDR1 KGHSH and CDR2 LQKENI. This CDR3 spans 16 amino acids. The CDR3 bases are TGTGCCAGCTCACCACAAGGGACAGGGACTACCGGGGAGCTGTTTTTT. It translates to CASSPQGTGTTGELFF.

The chain joins TRBV5-8 to TRBJ2-7, with TRBD1 identical over 7 bases. The ends lost 4 bases at V and 4 bases at J; junction bases unmatched: 14. CDR3 length: 16 amino acids. Germline V CDR1 and CDR2: SGHTS, YDEGEE. CDR3 residues: CASSHQHTGEGYEQYF. CDR3 DNA sequence: TGTGCCAGCAGCCACCAACACACAGGGGAAGGATACGAGCAGTACTTC.

The gene calls are TRBV9 and TRBJ2-3; 9 bases match TRBD2. The V gene end was trimmed by 0 bases and the J gene end by 5 bases; junction bases not matched to a gene: 4. The germline V gene has CDR1 SGDLS and CDR2 YYNGEE. The CDR3 extends over 15 amino acids. This CDR3 reads CASSVVPAGGDTQYF. The CDR3 region has the DNA TGTGCCAGCAGCGTAGTTCCAGCGGGAGGAGATACGCAGTATTTT.

A remark on this clone: This may come from a read error, since a much larger clone is one base off. Other DNA sequences from this sample encode an identical CDR3 as well. This chain connects TRBV6-6 to TRBJ2-7; D is unclear. Germline values: CDR1 MNHNY, CDR2 SVGAGI (reference sequence). The CDR3 runs to 11 residues. V lost 5 bases and J lost 1, with 3 bases in between. The CDR3 coding sequence is TGTGCCAGCAGTCCTTCCTACGAGCAGTACTTC. It yields the protein CASSPSYEQYF.

The J gene is TRBJ1-5, the V gene TRBV15; a weak D match, TRBD1 (6 bases). V was trimmed by 1 base and J by 7 bases, leaving 11 bases between them. Germline-derived CDR1 and CDR2 are LNHNV and YYDKDF (reference sequence). CDR3 length: 14 amino acids. The CDR3 nucleotides read TGTGCCACCAGCAGAGCTGCAGGGGAACAGCCCCAGCATTTT. Translation gives CATSRAAGEQPQHF.

The V gene is TRBV28, the J gene TRBJ1-1; no clear D gene. Germline V gene data show CDR1 as MDHEN and CDR2 as SYDVKM. The CDR3 is made up of 14 amino acids. V was cut by 6 bases and J by 0 bases, with 11 bases left in between. CDR3 nucleotide sequence: TGTGCCAGCAGGACCGGGCAGTTGAACACTGAAGCTTTCTTT. It codes for CASRTGQLNTEAFF.

The V call is TRBV5-4, the J call TRBJ1-4, with 8 bases lining up with TRBD1. The CDR3 covers 17 residues. V dropped 5 bases and J dropped 10; count of bases not matched to a gene: 19. Germline-derived CDR1 and CDR2 are SGHNT and YYREEE (reference sequence). The CDR3 bases are TGTGCCAGCAGTTCCGGGACAGGCTTGTTTTCATCCGGAAAACTGTTTTTT. This sequence encodes CASSSGTGLFSSGKLFF.

V usage is TRBV30 and J usage is TRBJ1-4, with 7 bases identical to TRBD1. J lost 6 bases, V lost 0 bases, and 4 bases had no gene match. Germline V lookup: CDR1 GTSNPN, CDR2 SVGIG (reference sequence). CDR3 size: 14 residues. As DNA, the CDR3 is TGTGCCTGGAGTGTACGGGGGACAGATGAAAAACTGTTTTTT. Protein: CAWSVRGTDEKLFF.

V gene TRBV2 combines with J gene TRBJ2-3, with no clear D. Germline V gene sequence: CDR1 SNHLY, CDR2 FYNNEI. V shed 4 bases and J shed 2 bases, with 1 base lying between them. This CDR3 has 11 amino acids. The CDR3 DNA is TGTGCCAGCAGTGTCACAGATACGCAGTATTTT. Translation gives CASSVTDTQYF. The variable domain in full, completed from reference TRBV2 and TRBJ2-3, reads EPEVTQTPSHQVTQMGQEVILRCVPISNHLYFYWYRQILGQKVEFLVSFYNNEISEKSEIFDDQFSVERPDGSNFTLKIRSTKLEDSAMYFCASSVTDTQYFGPGTRLTVL.

V gene TRBV5-1 combines with J gene TRBJ1-1, with D perhaps TRBD1 (5 bases). The CDR3 length is 13 residues. Trimming stripped 7 bases from V and 1 base from J, with 11 bases between. The germline V gene has CDR1 SGHRS and CDR2 YFSETQ. The CDR3 is CASLVGENTEAFF. In DNA, the CDR3 is TGCGCCAGCCTCGTAGGGGAGAACACTGAAGCTTTCTTT.

The rearrangement links TRBV5-4 to TRBJ2-3, with 9 bases aligning to TRBD2. The CDR3 has 15 amino acids. Germline assignment: CDR1 SGHNT and CDR2 YYREEE (reference sequence). V gave up 3 bases and J gave up 0 bases; unmatched junction bases: 2. The CDR3 loop reads CASSSLAGSTDTQYF. The CDR3 DNA is TGTGCCAGCAGCTCCCTAGCGGGGAGCACAGATACGCAGTATTTT.

The V call is TRBV6-1, the J call TRBJ2-2; 7 bases agree with TRBD2. V lost 5 bases and J lost 5; bases outside the gene matches: 5. The CDR3 spans 14 residues. The V gene's germline CDR1 is MNHNS and CDR2 SASEGT. The CDR3 DNA sequence: TGTGCCAGCAGTCTAGCGGAGGGGACCGGGGAGCTGTTTTTT. It codes for CASSLAEGTGELFF.

The chain recombines TRBV25-1 with TRBJ2-7; D is uncertain. The CDR3 is 13 amino acids. Germline V lookup: CDR1 MGHDK, CDR2 SYGVNS. V was clipped by 2 bases and J by 6 bases, with 11 bases between them. CDR3 in amino acids: CASSEGRLSEQYF. CDR3 DNA: TGTGCCAGCAGTGAAGGTAGGCTAAGCGAGCAGTACTTC.

This clone showed up just once. The identical CDR3 is also encoded by other nucleotide sequences in the sample. The V and J genes are TRBV5-1 and TRBJ2-4; TRBD1 or TRBD2 may be the D gene (5 bases each). The CDR3 extends over 15 amino acids. The V end was cut by 0 bases, the J end by 4 bases, with 11 bases between. The V gene's germline CDR1 is SGHRS and CDR2 YFSETQ. Written as DNA, the CDR3 is TGCGCCAGCAGCTTGGGGGGGACGGCTAAAAACATTCAGTACTTC. Its translation is CASSLGGTAKNIQYF.

Many counts were recorded for this clone. V and J are TRBV19 and TRBJ2-7; 10 bases are shared with TRBD2. Trimming took 3 bases from V and 4 from J; bases not matched to a gene: 6. Germline V CDR1 and CDR2: LNHDA, SQIVND (reference sequence). The CDR3 has 15 amino acids. CDR3 region: CASSIASGGLYEQYF. In DNA form, the CDR3 reads TGTGCCAGTAGTATCGCTAGCGGGGGACTATACGAGCAGTACTTC.

The chain is built from TRBV28 and TRBJ2-2; D possibly corresponds to TRBD2 (6 bases). V was trimmed by 0 bases and J by 4 bases, leaving 12 bases between them. This CDR3 is 16 amino acids long. Germline CDR1 and CDR2: MDHEN and SYDVKM. The CDR3 here is CASSLWRGLGTGELFF. CDR3 DNA sequence: TGTGCCAGCAGTTTATGGCGGGGTTTGGGCACCGGGGAGCTGTTTTTT.

This clone was seen once. The rearrangement uses TRBV7-6 and TRBJ2-7; 7 bases are shared with TRBD2. V lost 8 bases to trimming and J lost 3 bases; unmatched junction nucleotides: 4. The CDR3 totals 12 residues. Germline V lookup: CDR1 SGHVS, CDR2 FNYEAQ. CDR3 loop: CASGGDGYEQYF. In DNA, the CDR3 is TGTGCCAGCGGGGGGGACGGCTACGAGCAGTACTTC.

This rearrangement joins TRBV18 to TRBJ1-2; D gene uncertain. The CDR3 contains 16 residues. The germline V and J ends were trimmed by 2 bases and 4 bases, with 17 bases remaining between them. In germline, CDR1 is KGHSH, CDR2 LQKENI. The CDR3 DNA is TGTGCCAGCTCACCAGCCCCTGAATTACGGGGCTATGGCTACACCTTC. Protein product: CASSPAPELRGYGYTF. The full variable domain, its missing parts supplied by reference TRBV18 and TRBJ1-2, is NAGVMQNPRHLVRRRGQEARLRCSPMKGHSHVYWYRQLPEEGLKFMVYLQKENIIDESGMPKERFSAEFPKEGPSILRIQQVVRGDSAAYFCASSPAPELRGYGYTFGSGTRLTVV.

J is TRBJ1-4 and V is TRBV7-9; 9 bases match TRBD1. With 4 bases clipped from V and 6 bases from J, the junction kept 9 bases outside the gene matches. There are 16 residues in the CDR3. From germline, CDR1 is SEHNR and CDR2 FQNEAQ (reference sequence). CDR3 DNA: TGTGCCAGCAGCTCAAGCGGGACAGGGAAACATGAAAAACTGTTTTTT. Translating gives CASSSSGTGKHEKLFF.

The chain employs TRBV14 and TRBJ2-1; D call uncertain. The CDR3 spans 16 residues. V was pared by 1 base and J by 10 bases, with 20 bases between. The V gene's germline CDR1 is SGHDN and CDR2 FVKESK. The CDR3 DNA follows: TGTGCCAGCAGCCAAGGGTCAGCGCTTACGACGGGCGAGCAGTTCTTC. Amino acid sequence: CASSQGSALTTGEQFF.